The rows below give T cell receptor beta chains drawn from one sample of a study of shared clonotypes between healthy human individuals. Sequencing used immunoSEQ multiplex PCR; TCRdb keeps in-frame clones, though not all of them. The table has 800,000 or so clones, about 96% seen once. The source material was naive CD8+ T cells sorted from blood. The receptors originated from a man younger than 40 in good health. Both conserved end residues are part of each CDR3. A D gene is named only where the DNA matches it firmly. A clone size is listed for some rows: how often the clone was seen (once, few, many), or a class if it is expanded.

cdr3_aa	cdr3_nt	j_call	d_call	v_call	clone_size
CASSLSAQLAPRTKNIQYF	TGTGCCAGCAGCTTATCCGCCCAACTAGCACCGAGGACCAAAAACATTCAGTACTTC	TRBJ2-4	.	TRBV7-9	.
CSVDRTSGEDTQYF	TGCAGCGTTGACCGGACTAGCGGCGAAGATACGCAGTATTTT	TRBJ2-3	TRBD2	TRBV29-1	.
CASSLAPGTLDEPYNEQFF	TGCGCCAGCAGCTTGGCCCCCGGGACACTAGACGAACCCTACAATGAGCAGTTCTTC	TRBJ2-1	.	TRBV5-1	.
CASSIGTSGGNEQFF	TGTGCCAGCAGCATTGGGACTAGCGGGGGTAATGAGCAGTTCTTC	TRBJ2-1	TRBD2	TRBV5-8	.
CASNLGSSYEQYF	TGTGCCAGCAACCTAGGGAGCTCCTACGAGCAGTACTTC	TRBJ2-7	.	TRBV6-1	.
CASSASWGTVQETQYF	TGTGCCAGCAGCGCCTCCTGGGGGACGGTCCAAGAGACCCAGTACTTC	TRBJ2-5	.	TRBV9	.
CASRPAEAGVDHEQFF	TGTGCCAGCAGGCCCGCAGAGGCGGGAGTCGATCATGAGCAGTTCTTC	TRBJ2-1	TRBD2	TRBV7-9	once
CASRARENTEAFF	TGTGCCAGCCGAGCCAGGGAGAACACTGAAGCTTTCTTT	TRBJ1-1	.	TRBV7-9	.
CASSSDGSTYEQYF	TGTGCCAGCAGCTCGGACGGATCCACCTACGAGCAGTACTTC	TRBJ2-7	.	TRBV7-9	.
CASSPGTSGANEQFF	TGTGCCAGCAGTCCGGGGACTAGCGGGGCCAATGAGCAGTTCTTC	TRBJ2-1	TRBD2	TRBV27	.
CASKTSESYEQYF	TGTGCCAGCAAAACCTCGGAAAGCTACGAGCAGTACTTC	TRBJ2-7	.	TRBV27	.
CASSLTRTDTQYF	TGTGCCTCGTCGTTGACTCGCACAGATACGCAGTATTTT	TRBJ2-3	.	TRBV30	.
CASSQARTLFF	TGTGCCAGCAGCCAAGCCAGGACTTTGTTCTTC	TRBJ2-1	.	TRBV14	.
CASSYRDTNTGELFF	TGTGCCAGCAGTTACCGGGACACCAACACCGGGGAGCTGTTTTTT	TRBJ2-2	.	TRBV6-5	.
CASSAPRLYNEQFF	TGTGCCAGCAGTGCCCCCCGGCTTTACAATGAGCAGTTCTTC	TRBJ2-1	.	TRBV28	once
CASSEETGSYEQYF	TGTGCCAGCAGTGAGGAGACAGGGTCCTACGAGCAGTACTTC	TRBJ2-7	TRBD1	TRBV2	.
CASSLARGRGWVDRRLLMNTEAFF	TGCGCCAGCAGCTTGGCCCGGGGGAGGGGATGGGTGGATCGGCGGCTCCTCATGAACACTGAAGCTTTCTTT	TRBJ1-1	.	TRBV5-1	.
CASSDGTSYEQYF	TGTGCCAGCAGCGACGGGACTTCCTACGAGCAGTACTTC	TRBJ2-7	.	TRBV5-5	.
CASSLGTGGYNEQFF	TGTGCCAGTAGTCTCGGGACAGGTGGCTACAATGAGCAGTTCTTC	TRBJ2-1	TRBD1	TRBV19	.
CASSLGYRTRVNEQFF	TGTGCCAGCAGCTTGGGTTATCGGACCAGGGTCAATGAGCAGTTCTTC	TRBJ2-1	.	TRBV5-4	.
CASSAASSYEQYF	TGCGCCAGCAGTGCCGCTAGCTCCTACGAGCAGTACTTC	TRBJ2-7	.	TRBV10-1	.
CASSLAGRTEAFF	TGTGCCAGCAGCTTAGCAGGGCGGACTGAAGCTTTCTTT	TRBJ1-1	.	TRBV11-3	.
CASSYLYEQYF	TGTGCCAGCAGCTACCTTTACGAGCAGTACTTC	TRBJ2-7	.	TRBV7-9	.
CASSPERGGYGYTF	TGTGCCAGCAGCCCCGAGCGGGGTGGCTATGGCTACACCTTC	TRBJ1-2	.	TRBV7-6	.
CASSTFGGFTDTQYF	TGTGCCAGCAGCACCTTTGGCGGCTTCACAGATACGCAGTATTTT	TRBJ2-3	.	TRBV7-9	.
CAWSKGDPTDTQYF	TGTGCCTGGAGCAAGGGGGACCCCACAGATACGCAGTATTTT	TRBJ2-3	.	TRBV30	.
CASSLDGANVLTF	TGTGCCAGCAGCTTAGACGGGGCCAACGTCCTGACTTTC	TRBJ2-6	.	TRBV7-8	.
CASSFFTENTEAFF	TGTGCCAGCAGCTTTTTTACAGAGAACACTGAAGCTTTCTTT	TRBJ1-1	.	TRBV5-5	.
CASSLMGTVSEQFF	TGTGCCAGCAGCCTCATGGGGACCGTATCCGAGCAGTTCTTC	TRBJ2-1	.	TRBV9	.
CASMGGTAHVDTQYF	TGTGCCAGCATGGGGGGGACTGCACACGTTGATACGCAGTATTTT	TRBJ2-3	TRBD2	TRBV6-5	.
CASSRAVEGQPQHF	TGCGCCAGCAGCCGGGCTGTAGAGGGTCAGCCCCAGCATTTT	TRBJ1-5	.	TRBV4-1	.
CASSQTGESNQPQHF	TGTGCCAGCAGTCAGACAGGGGAAAGCAATCAGCCCCAGCATTTT	TRBJ1-5	TRBD1	TRBV2	.
CASSSLAGDNYNEQFF	TGTGCCAGCAGCTCCTTGGCGGGAGATAACTACAATGAGCAGTTCTTC	TRBJ2-1	TRBD2	TRBV7-9	.
CASSQDSASTNEKLFF	TGCGCCAGCAGCCAAGATTCAGCCTCAACTAATGAAAAACTGTTTTTT	TRBJ1-4	.	TRBV4-1	.
CASSLASGTESYEQYF	TGTGCCAGCAGCTTAGCCTCAGGGACAGAGTCCTACGAGCAGTACTTC	TRBJ2-7	TRBD1	TRBV7-2	.
CASQTGNQPQHF	TGTGCCAGCCAGACAGGGAATCAGCCCCAGCATTTT	TRBJ1-5	TRBD1	TRBV27	.
CASSGGRDSYEQYF	TGTGCCAGCAGTGGGGGGCGGGACTCCTACGAGCAGTACTTC	TRBJ2-7	.	TRBV6-5	.
CASSLYDRSTSGNTIYF	TGTGCCAGCAGCTTGTACGATCGGAGCACCTCTGGAAACACCATATATTTT	TRBJ1-3	.	TRBV5-5	few
CASSRQGVAYEQYF	TGTGCCAGCAGCCGACAGGGGGTCGCCTACGAGCAGTACTTC	TRBJ2-7	TRBD1	TRBV14	.
CASSLRGQGMAEAFF	TGTGCCAGCAGCTTAAGGGGGCAGGGAATGGCTGAAGCTTTCTTT	TRBJ1-1	TRBD1	TRBV7-8	.
CASSPGLADQHIQYF	TGTGCCAGCAGTCCCGGACTAGCGGACCAACACATTCAGTACTTC	TRBJ2-4	TRBD2	TRBV7-6	once
CASSGTGGWFQETQYF	TGTGCCAGCAGTGGGACAGGGGGCTGGTTTCAAGAGACCCAGTACTTC	TRBJ2-5	TRBD1	TRBV6-1	.
CASSQDWPGGPSSGNTIYF	TGCGCCAGCAGCCAAGATTGGCCGGGGGGGCCGAGCTCTGGAAACACCATATATTTT	TRBJ1-3	.	TRBV4-1	.
CASSHTGVSEAFF	TGCGCCAGCAGTCACACAGGGGTGAGTGAAGCTTTCTTT	TRBJ1-1	TRBD1	TRBV4-1	.
CASSLRGSYTENEQFF	TGTGCCAGTAGTCTTCGAGGGTCCTATACCGAAAATGAGCAGTTCTTC	TRBJ2-1	.	TRBV19	.
CASSMYVYNEQFF	TGTGCCAGTAGTATGTACGTTTACAATGAGCAGTTCTTC	TRBJ2-1	.	TRBV19	.
CASSLDRMDREEAYEQYF	TGTGCCAGCAGCTTAGACCGAATGGACAGGGAGGAGGCCTACGAGCAGTACTTC	TRBJ2-7	TRBD1	TRBV7-8	.
CASSKDLAPNQPQHF	TGTGCCAGCAGCAAAGATCTGGCCCCCAATCAGCCCCAGCATTTT	TRBJ1-5	.	TRBV21-1	.
CASSLMRKQGAFF	TGTGCCAGCAGCTTAATGCGGAAACAAGGAGCTTTCTTT	TRBJ1-1	.	TRBV7-9	.